At least ten counts were recorded for the clone carrying this TCR beta chain. Its antigen is undetermined. The data originate from a study of T cell repertoires in cytomegalovirus infection. Across the study: Indications of both CMV infection and matching HLA type were provided by public TCR beta signatures. Study-wide results and caveats: It was HLA-C-restricted CMV-specific TCR beta clonotypes that dominated the response ex vivo.

V was shortened by 10 bases and J by 6 bases, with 14 bases between the two germline ends. This CDR3 has 12 amino acids. Germline CDR1 SEHNR, CDR2 FQNEAQ (reference sequence). TCRdb re-derived calls from the reads in MiXCR, one entry per CDR3 protein. This table has 200,000 to 300,000 distinct CDR3 sequences, 12% appearing once. The TCR sequence derives from a human donor in good health (CMV status not recorded). Some clones in this sample may be carry-over from other donors' samples. The specimen was PBMCs. The gene calls are TRBV7-9 and TRBJ2-3; D assignment may be TRBD1 or TRBD2 (5 bases each). CDR3 region: CATGPSGDTQYF. The CDR3 nucleotides are TGTGCCACGGGGCCCTCCGGCGATACGCAGTATTTT.